This T cell receptor (beta chain) was retrieved from a study of cytomegalovirus exposure and HLA in healthy donors. Regarding the study as a whole: Compared with the approximately 680-donor mean, an Asian-associated ancestry cluster reportedly had fewer N-insertions, according to a later analysis. A later analysis appeared to link common viral pathogens to several of the most significant clusters.

As regards this clone: What it recognizes is unknown.

Vbeta (60) and Jbeta (13) primers were used in the PCR. The protocol was immunoSEQ multiplex PCR, while the TCRdb copy is restricted to in-frame clones and leaves out a portion. The sample has around 140,000 clones; less than 80% are singletons. The J segment lost 4 bases and the V segment lost 8 bases, leaving 9 bases of the junction unmatched. The germline CDR1 and CDR2 sequences are LNHDA and SQIVND (reference sequence). The CDR3 has 15 residues. Sequencing was carried out using PBMCs. The sequence derives from a man between 50 and 59 years old in good health and CMV-seropositive. The rearrangement links TRBV19 to TRBJ1-5, with 9 bases matching TRBD1. The CDR3 sequence: CASSGQGIQNQPQHF. The CDR3 DNA is TGTGCCAGTTCCGGACAGGGGATTCAGAATCAGCCCCAGCATTTT.